This is a list of T cell receptor beta chains from one sample in a study of blood T cell repertoires in COVID-19. Measured with immunoSEQ multiplex PCR; TCRdb has only the in-frame clones, and not every one. The sample comprises around 260,000 clones, 70% to 90% of which are singletons, and around 2.9% rests with the top ten. The material sequenced was peripheral blood. The source is a woman in her twenties or thirties with active or convalescent COVID-19. CDR3s include the opening cysteine and the closing phenylalanine or tryptophan. Clone size is given for some rows only: seen once, a few or many times, or a class if the clone is expanded.

clone_size j_call v_call cdr3_length cdr3_aa
- TRBJ1-5 TRBV28 16 CASSLSGTGGRQPQHF
- TRBJ1-4 TRBV9 15 CASSVWGQGNEKLFF
- TRBJ1-5 TRBV30 13 CAWDRQGDQPQHF
- TRBJ2-1 TRBV7-2 14 CASSLAQGTNEQFF
- TRBJ1-2 TRBV30 13 CAWRRGPLGGYTF
- TRBJ2-2 TRBV27 15 CASSFGLVNTGELFF
- TRBJ1-1 TRBV6-5 13 CASRIQGQAEAFF
- TRBJ2-7 TRBV5-1 15 CASSPGGAQAYEQYF
- TRBJ1-3 TRBV9 14 CASSQAQGGNTIYF
once TRBJ1-5 TRBV11-2 15 CASSLLGQGVQPQHF
once TRBJ2-3 TRBV21-1 14 CASSKGGFTDTQYF
- TRBJ2-3 TRBV6-5 11 CASSRVLAQYF
- TRBJ1-4 TRBV10-2 14 CASTSQGANEKLFF
- TRBJ1-3 TRBV30 11 CAWSVGDRVYF
- TRBJ2-3 TRBV5-1 18 CASSPGTGSWGSTDTQYF
- TRBJ1-4 TRBV18 18 CASSPLGTGRPTNEKLFF
- TRBJ2-7 TRBV5-1 15 CASNAGTGVNDEQYF
- TRBJ2-1 TRBV7-3 16 CASSPSRAQSYNEQFF
- TRBJ2-7 TRBV10-3 14 CAIAAGTGGYEQYF
- TRBJ1-1 TRBV5-1 12 CASSLGQGEAFF
- TRBJ2-3 TRBV21-1 15 CASSRSWWGGDTQYF
- TRBJ1-2 TRBV6-5 13 CASRTDRAEGYTF
- TRBJ1-3 TRBV5-1 17 CASSLRWGGSAGNTIYF
- TRBJ2-5 TRBV3-1/TRBV3-2 19 CASSQGPLAGGRGEETQYF
- TRBJ1-2 TRBV3-1/TRBV3-2 17 CASSQAVRGQLNYGYTF
- TRBJ2-7 TRBV6-2/TRBV6-3 12 CASSYSWHEQYF
- TRBJ1-6 TRBV5-6 13 CASSWDRTAPLHF
- TRBJ1-4 TRBV28 15 CASSPRGARREKLFF
- TRBJ1-1 TRBV10-2 16 CASSLLQGYGGTEAFF
- TRBJ2-5 TRBV27 14 CASVPGQGRETQYF
- TRBJ1-6 TRBV27 16 CASSLYRTGVNSPLHF
- TRBJ2-3 TRBV6-5 15 CASSTLAGGPDTQYF
- TRBJ2-2 TRBV5-1 15 CASSSDVAGTGELFF
few TRBJ2-5 TRBV7-9 15 CASSLGYGLEVTQYF
- TRBJ1-1 TRBV19 12 CASSPGNPEAFF
- TRBJ2-7 TRBV6-4 14 CASTQTGTSYEQYF
- TRBJ1-1 TRBV14 15 CASSRWTGMNTEAFF
- TRBJ2-1 TRBV28 14 CASTGGTGRNEQFF
- TRBJ2-7 TRBV10-3 11 CAIRTAYEQYF
- TRBJ2-1 TRBV3-1/TRBV3-2 12 CASSQPAREQFF
- TRBJ1-2 TRBV5-4 15 CASSFIWGGDYGYTF
- TRBJ2-5 TRBV9 13 CASSVGGGETQYF
- TRBJ1-2 TRBV6-5 14 CASSSPGRGGGYTF
few TRBJ2-7 TRBV29-1 13 CSVVPDSRYEQYF
- TRBJ2-7 TRBV29-1 14 CSVVLPGQGYEQYF
- TRBJ2-2 TRBV9 17 CASSQVGTSGNTGELFF
- TRBJ2-3 TRBV2 15 CASSEAARGGNTQYF
- TRBJ2-7 TRBV29-1 14 CSVYGTGESYEQYF
once TRBJ1-6 TRBV19 16 CASSPTRTGYNSPLHF
- TRBJ2-5 TRBV10-3 13 CAISESSAETQYF
- TRBJ1-5 TRBV6-5 14 CASSSGGGNQPQHF
- TRBJ2-1 TRBV7-2 15 CASSLSAGLGGEQFF
- TRBJ1-1 TRBV4-3 15 CASSQDHPPLEGAFF
- TRBJ1-6 TRBV6-5 16 CASSYLRQGLGSPLHF